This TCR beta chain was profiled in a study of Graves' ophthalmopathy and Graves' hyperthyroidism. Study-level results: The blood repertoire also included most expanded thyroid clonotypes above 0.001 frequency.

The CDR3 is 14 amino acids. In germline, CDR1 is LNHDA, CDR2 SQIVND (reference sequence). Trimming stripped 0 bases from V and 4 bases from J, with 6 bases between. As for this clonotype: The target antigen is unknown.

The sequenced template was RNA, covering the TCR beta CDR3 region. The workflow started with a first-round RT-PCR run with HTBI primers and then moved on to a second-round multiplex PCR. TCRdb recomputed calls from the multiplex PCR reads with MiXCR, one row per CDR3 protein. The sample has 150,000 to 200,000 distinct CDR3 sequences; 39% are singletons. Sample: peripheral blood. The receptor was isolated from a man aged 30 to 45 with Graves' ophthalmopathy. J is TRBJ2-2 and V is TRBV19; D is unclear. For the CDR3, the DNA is TGTGCCAGTAGTATAGACAGATCCACCGGGGAGCTGTTTTTT. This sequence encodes CASSIDRSTGELFF.